One and the same sample provided the 17 T cell receptor beta chains below, sequenced in a study of cytomegalovirus exposure and HLA in healthy donors. PCR amplification relied on 60 Vbeta primers (plus 13 Jbeta primers). Data came from immunoSEQ multiplex PCR; TCRdb stores just in-frame clones and leaves some out. The sample lists about 98,000 clones; 81% were seen once. Sequenced sample: PBMCs. These receptors all stem from a man aged 35-49 years in good health and CMV-seronegative.

V and J are TRBV7-8 and TRBJ2-1; TRBD2 aligns across 9 bases. Trimming removed 5 bases from V and 0 bases from J; junction bases left unmatched: 20. The CDR3 runs 21 residues. From germline, CDR1 is SGHVS and CDR2 FQNEAQ. This chain's CDR3 is CASSPQVNPAGGLSSYNEQFF. The CDR3 nucleotides are TGTGCCAGCAGCCCCCAAGTAAATCCAGCGGGGGGCCTTAGCTCCTACAATGAGCAGTTCTTC.

V usage is TRBV5-1 and J usage is TRBJ2-7; 9 bases agree with TRBD1. After removal of 0 bases from V and 5 bases from J, the junction contained 6 bases not matched to a gene. The CDR3 runs to 15 residues. CDR1 is SGHRS and CDR2 is YFSETQ in the germline V gene. The CDR3 nucleotides are TGCGCCAGCAGCTTGGGGACAGGGGTAATCCACGAGCAGTACTTC. Residues: CASSLGTGVIHEQYF. Together with reference TRBV5-1 and TRBJ2-7, the CDR3 gives the full variable domain: KAGVTQTPRYLIKTRGQQVTLSCSPISGHRSVSWYQQTPGQGLQFLFEYFSETQRNKGNFPGRFSGRQFSNSRSEMNVSTLELGDSALYLCASSLGTGVIHEQYFGPGTRLTVT.

V and J are TRBV27 and TRBJ2-1; D is possibly TRBD1 (5 bases). CDR1 is MNHEY, CDR2 SMNVEV, per germline (reference sequence). The CDR3 extends over 12 amino acids. Between the trimmed V and J ends, which lost 4 bases and 6 bases, there was a span of 7 bases. This CDR3 reads CASSSDSNEQFF. In nucleotides, the CDR3 is TGTGCCAGCAGTTCCGACAGCAATGAGCAGTTCTTC.

In regard to this clone: At one boundary the junction diverges from the germline segment, which might be a read error. The J gene is TRBJ1-1, the V gene TRBV10-2; no clear D gene. Looked up from germline, CDR1 is WSHSY and CDR2 is SAAADI. This CDR3 region has 13 residues. The chain's CDR3 is CVSKLQKNTEAFF. CDR3 DNA sequence: TGCGTCAGCAAACTTCAAAAGAACACTGAAGCTTTCTTT.

The V call is TRBV9, the J call TRBJ2-3; 8 bases match TRBD2. The CDR3 consists of 19 residues. Germline lookup yields CDR1 SGDLS and CDR2 YYNGEE. V lost 3 bases, J lost 4 bases, and 19 bases stayed unmatched. CDR3 bases: TGTGCCAGCAGCGCCCAAGCCGGTGGGGCGGGGGGTCAGGCAGATACGCAGTATTTT. Translation gives CASSAQAGGAGGQADTQYF.

The V call is TRBV23-1, the J call TRBJ1-1; D is possibly TRBD1 (5 bases). TRBV23-1 is sorted into the ORF group, with uncertain function. Trimming took off 2 bases at V and 2 bases at J, with 18 bases between the two ends. This CDR3 has 17 residues. CDR3 nucleotides: TGCGCCAGCAGTCAACCGACAGAACAGCTACCTAACACTGAAGCTTTCTTT. Amino acid sequence: CASSQPTEQLPNTEAFF.

This clone was counted between two and nine times. The V gene is TRBV5-1, the J gene TRBJ1-3, with D possibly TRBD1 on 5 matching bases. Trimming took off 4 bases at V and 0 bases at J, with 11 bases between the two ends. Germline V gene data show CDR1 as SGHRS and CDR2 as YFSETQ. CDR3 length: 15 amino acids. CDR3 sequence reads: CASSPKGDSGNTIYF. CDR3 coding DNA: TGCGCCAGCAGCCCGAAAGGGGACTCTGGAAACACCATATATTTT. The variable domain in full, with the rest retrieved from reference TRBV5-1 and TRBJ1-3, is KAGVTQTPRYLIKTRGQQVTLSCSPISGHRSVSWYQQTPGQGLQFLFEYFSETQRNKGNFPGRFSGRQFSNSRSEMNVSTLELGDSALYLCASSPKGDSGNTIYFGEGSWLTVV.

The rearrangement links TRBV10-3 to TRBJ2-5; D remains unclear. The better agreement between TRBJ2-7 and the DNA end casts doubt on the J call. CDR3 length: 12 amino acids. CDR1 and CDR2 from the germline V gene are ENHRY and SYGVKD. CDR3 in DNA: TGTGCCATCAGTAGATCCTCCTACGAGCAGTACTTC. It codes for CAISRSSYEQYF.

The chain carries TRBV27 and TRBJ1-5; tentatively, D is TRBD1 (6 bases). The CDR3 has 12 amino acids. The germline gives CDR1 MNHEY, CDR2 SMNVEV (reference sequence). Trimming removed 6 bases from V and 6 bases from J, with 9 bases in between. CDR3 region: CASRQGGQPQHF. Here the CDR3 DNA reads TGTGCCAGCAGACAGGGCGGTCAGCCCCAGCATTTT.

In this sample, this clone turned up a few times. The chain has TRBV7-2 and TRBJ1-1; D call uncertain. CDR1 and CDR2 (germline): SGHTA, FQGNSA. The CDR3 extends over 13 amino acids. V was pared by 3 bases and J by 1 base, with 6 bases between. The chain's CDR3 is CASSFGANTEAFF. CDR3 coding DNA: TGTGCCAGCAGCTTTGGAGCGAACACTGAAGCTTTCTTT. Variable domain in full (rest from reference TRBV7-2 and TRBJ1-1): GAGVSQSPSNKVTEKGKDVELRCDPISGHTALYWYRQSLGQGLEFLIYFQGNSAPDKSGLPSDRFSAERTGGSVSTLTIQRTQQEDSAVYLCASSFGANTEAFFGQGTRLTVV.

This clone was counted a single time. This sequence joins TRBV5-1 and TRBJ1-1; D is uncertain. V shed 1 base and J shed 0 bases, with 13 bases lying between them. Germline assignment: CDR1 SGHRS and CDR2 YFSETQ. The CDR3 loop spans 16 amino acids. The CDR3 sequence: CASSLFEAEMNTEAFF. CDR3 nucleotides: TGCGCCAGCAGCTTGTTTGAGGCAGAGATGAACACTGAAGCTTTCTTT. Together with reference TRBV5-1 and TRBJ1-1, the CDR3 gives the full variable domain: KAGVTQTPRYLIKTRGQQVTLSCSPISGHRSVSWYQQTPGQGLQFLFEYFSETQRNKGNFPGRFSGRQFSNSRSEMNVSTLELGDSALYLCASSLFEAEMNTEAFFGQGTRLTVV.

The chain carries TRBV9 and TRBJ1-1, with TRBD1 as a possible D gene (6 bases). Per the germline V gene, CDR1 is SGDLS and CDR2 is YYNGEE. This CDR3 has 15 amino acids. V shed 0 bases and J shed 3 bases, with 12 bases lying between them. CDR3 protein: CASSVGGGAYTEAFF. The CDR3, as DNA: TGTGCCAGCAGCGTAGGGGGGGGCGCGTACACTGAAGCTTTCTTT.

This clone appeared once. V usage is TRBV6-1 and J usage is TRBJ1-2, with TRBD1 matching 7 bases. The CDR3 length is 13 residues. The junction had 4 bases not matched to a gene; V was cut back by 5 bases and J by 4 bases. The germline V gene has CDR1 MNHNS and CDR2 SASEGT. The DNA of the CDR3 is TGTGCCAGCAGTCCGGGACAGCGCTATGGCTACACCTTC. Its protein product is CASSPGQRYGYTF.

The chain links TRBV28 to TRBJ2-5, with 7 positions matching TRBD1. J lost 2 bases, V lost 6 bases, and 3 bases had no gene match. Germline CDR1 reads MDHEN; CDR2 reads SYDVKM. The CDR3 spans 13 residues. CDR3 region: CASRSGGQETQYF. CDR3 nucleotide sequence: TGTGCCAGCAGATCAGGGGGTCAAGAGACCCAGTACTTC.

This clone was seen just once. The genes are TRBV27 and TRBJ1-2; D is perhaps TRBD1 (5 bases). The germline gives CDR1 MNHEY, CDR2 SMNVEV (reference sequence). Between the trimmed V and J ends, which lost 6 bases and 3 bases, there was a span of 11 bases. This CDR3 has 13 residues. CDR3 sequence: CASSPARDYGYTF. The CDR3, as DNA: TGTGCCAGCAGCCCTGCCAGGGACTATGGCTACACCTTC.

The chain couples TRBV5-6 to TRBJ2-2, with TRBD2 matching 8 bases. Germline values: CDR1 SGHDT, CDR2 YYEEEE. The CDR3 is made up of 15 amino acids. After removal of 2 bases from V and 4 bases from J, the junction contained 4 bases not matched to a gene. CDR3 DNA sequence: TGTGCCAGCAGCTTAGGCCTAGCGGGCACCGGGGAGCTGTTTTTT. This translates into CASSLGLAGTGELFF.

This chain links TRBV27 with TRBJ1-1; 7 bases are a match to TRBD1. This CDR3 is 16 amino acids long. The germline gives CDR1 MNHEY, CDR2 SMNVEV (reference sequence). V dropped 7 bases and J dropped 0; count of bases not matched to a gene: 11. The CDR3 loop is CASTRQGGIMNTEAFF. The CDR3 coding sequence is TGTGCCAGCACCCGCCAGGGGGGAATCATGAACACTGAAGCTTTCTTT.